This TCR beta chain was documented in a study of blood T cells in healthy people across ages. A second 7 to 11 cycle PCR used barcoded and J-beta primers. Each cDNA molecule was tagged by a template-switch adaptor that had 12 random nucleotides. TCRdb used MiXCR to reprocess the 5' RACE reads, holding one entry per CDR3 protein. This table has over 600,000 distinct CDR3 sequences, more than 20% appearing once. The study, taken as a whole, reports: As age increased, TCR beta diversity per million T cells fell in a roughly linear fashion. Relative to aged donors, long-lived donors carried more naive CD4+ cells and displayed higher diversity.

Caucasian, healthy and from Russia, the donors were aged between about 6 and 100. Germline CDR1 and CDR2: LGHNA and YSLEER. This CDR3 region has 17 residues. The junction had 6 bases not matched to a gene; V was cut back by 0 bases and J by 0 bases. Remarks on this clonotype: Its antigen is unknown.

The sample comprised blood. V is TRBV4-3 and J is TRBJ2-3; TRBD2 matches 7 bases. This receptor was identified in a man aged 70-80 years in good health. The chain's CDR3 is CASSQDIASGSTDTQYF. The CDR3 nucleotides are TGCGCCAGCAGCCAAGATATTGCTAGCGGTAGCACAGATACGCAGTATTTT.